The 18 T cell receptor beta chains below come from one sample, sequenced in a study of control samples from healthy donors and cancer patients. Libraries were prepared by immunoSEQ multiplex PCR; TCRdb keeps only in-frame clonotypes and omits some of them. The sample shows under 150,000 clones, roughly 86% of them seen only once. Input material: PBMCs. Receptors originate from a man in his forties or fifties with head and neck cancer.

In its sample, this clone was seen once. This chain links TRBV27 with TRBJ2-2; D is undetermined. Trimming took off 9 bases at V and 3 bases at J, with 8 bases between the two ends. Germline V CDR1 and CDR2: MNHEY, SMNVEV (reference sequence). The CDR3 is made up of 12 amino acids. CDR3 region: CASRQYTGELFF. For the CDR3, the DNA is TGTGCCAGTCGTCAGTACACCGGGGAGCTGTTTTTT.

The chain couples TRBV28 to TRBJ1-5; D uncertain. V lost 2 bases and J lost 6, with 11 bases in between. CDR1 is MDHEN and CDR2 is SYDVKM in the germline V gene. The CDR3 loop spans 14 amino acids. CDR3: CASSLARRVQPQHF. CDR3 DNA sequence: TGTGCCAGCAGTTTAGCGCGAAGGGTTCAGCCCCAGCATTTT.

The count of this clone is one. This chain uses TRBV5-4 with TRBJ1-4; D ambiguous. In germline, CDR1 is SGHNT, CDR2 YYREEE (reference sequence). V lost 1 base to trimming and J lost 3 bases, with 10 bases between them. This CDR3 comprises 15 residues. The CDR3 nucleotides are TGTGCCAGCAGCTTGCGATACGGATCTAATGAAAAACTGTTTTTT. Translating it yields CASSLRYGSNEKLFF. Together with reference TRBV5-4 and TRBJ1-4, the CDR3 gives the full variable domain: ETGVTQSPTHLIKTRGQQVTLRCSSQSGHNTVSWYQQALGQGPQFIFQYYREEENGRGNFPPRFSGLQFPNYSSELNVNALELDDSALYLCASSLRYGSNEKLFFGSGTQLSVL.

The CDR3 region is CASSLATQGGLGTEAFF. In DNA, the CDR3 is TGTGCCAGCAGCTTAGCGACACAGGGCGGGTTGGGCACTGAAGCTTTCTTT. J is TRBJ1-1 and V is TRBV7-6, with a tentative D call TRBD1 (6 bases). The CDR3 runs to 17 residues. V was cut by 0 bases and J by 4 bases, with 18 bases left in between. Germline values: CDR1 SGHVS, CDR2 FNYEAQ. Full variable domain (missing parts from reference TRBV7-6 and TRBJ1-1): GAGVSQSPRYKVTKRGQDVALRCDPISGHVSLYWYRQALGQGPEFLTYFNYEAQQDKSGLPNDRFSAERPEGSISTLTIQRTEQRDSAMYRCASSLATQGGLGTEAFFGQGTRLTVV.

Here the CDR3 DNA reads TGCGCCAGCAGCTCCGACAACACAGATACGCAGTATTTT. Protein: CASSSDNTDTQYF. The chain is built from TRBV5-1 and TRBJ2-3; no clear D gene. The germline V gene has CDR1 SGHRS and CDR2 YFSETQ. The CDR3 length is 13 residues. Between the trimmed V and J ends, which lost 3 bases and 2 bases, there was a span of 7 bases.

The V call is TRBV6-1, the J call TRBJ1-5; D possibly corresponds to TRBD1 (5 bases). The CDR3 extends over 14 amino acids. With 6 bases removed from V and 3 bases from J, the gap between germline ends came to 12 bases. Germline CDR1 and CDR2: MNHNS and SASEGT. The CDR3 DNA follows: TGTGCCAGCAGACCAGTGGGGGACAATCAGCCCCAGCATTTT. It is translated as CASRPVGDNQPQHF.

The rearrangement uses TRBV5-4 and TRBJ1-4; perhaps TRBD1 as D (6 bases). The CDR3 is 17 residues long. Looked up from germline, CDR1 is SGHNT and CDR2 is YYREEE (reference sequence). Trimming shortened V by 2 bases and J by 3 bases, and 17 bases separated the two germline ends. The CDR3 nucleotides read TGTGCCAGCAGCTTCTTGGACCAGGGGTTACCTAATGAAAAACTGTTTTTT. Its translation is CASSFLDQGLPNEKLFF.

V gene TRBV14 combines with J gene TRBJ2-2; D remains ambiguous. The germline V and J ends were trimmed by 1 base and 5 bases, with 8 bases remaining between them. Germline CDR1 and CDR2: SGHDN and FVKESK. CDR3 length: 14 residues. This CDR3 is CASSQAVYTGELFF. As DNA, the CDR3 is TGTGCCAGCAGCCAAGCGGTCTATACCGGGGAGCTGTTTTTT.

The rearrangement links TRBV5-1 to TRBJ2-5, with a weak D call TRBD2 (5 bases). The CDR3 covers 15 residues. CDR1 SGHRS and CDR2 YFSETQ come from the germline V gene. Deletions cut 3 bases from V and 0 bases from J, with 12 bases between. CDR3 protein: CASSSGIAYQETQYF. CDR3 DNA: TGCGCCAGCAGCTCCGGAATAGCGTACCAAGAGACCCAGTACTTC.

This clone was observed once. J is TRBJ1-2 and V is TRBV6-5, with D perhaps TRBD1 (6 bases). Trimming removed 2 bases at V and 7 bases at J, with 14 bases between. The CDR3 runs 14 residues. Germline V gene data show CDR1 as MNHEY and CDR2 as SVGAGI. This CDR3 is CASSYVPGAGGYTF. CDR3 sequence (DNA): TGTGCCAGCAGTTACGTGCCGGGGGCGGGTGGCTACACCTTC.

This CDR3 is CASSQRRVQETQYF. DNA of the CDR3: TGCGCCAGCAGCCAAAGAAGGGTCCAAGAGACCCAGTACTTC. The chain recombines TRBV5-1 with TRBJ2-5; D is ambiguous. V lost 4 bases and J lost 1, with 11 bases in between. The CDR3 is 14 residues long. Germline CDR1 and CDR2: SGHRS and YFSETQ.

The rearrangement joins TRBV6-2 or TRBV6-3 to TRBJ1-1, with D maybe TRBD1 (5 bases). CDR1 is MNHEY and CDR2 is SVGEGT in the germline V gene. V was clipped by 4 bases and J by 11 bases, with 17 bases between them. The CDR3 length is 13 residues. In DNA, the CDR3 is TGTGCCAGCAGTTTCACTCAGGGATCCTACGCTTTCTTT. Residues: CASSFTQGSYAFF.

CDR3: CATRETGDTAQHF. Written as DNA, the CDR3 is TGTGCCACCAGGGAGACAGGGGACACGGCCCAGCATTTT. The chain couples TRBV24-1 to TRBJ1-5, with 8 bases that match TRBD1. V lost 7 bases, J lost 11 bases, and 9 bases stayed unmatched. The CDR3 sequence is 13 residues long. From germline, CDR1 is KGHDR and CDR2 SFDVKD.

This clone was seen a few times. This chain connects TRBV5-6 to TRBJ1-2; TRBD1 matches at 9 bases. Germline-derived CDR1 and CDR2 are SGHDT and YYEEEE. The CDR3 extends over 14 amino acids. Losses at the gene ends were 2 bases for V and 7 bases for J; bases not matched to a gene: 6. The CDR3 is CASSFGTGRGGYTF. CDR3 coding DNA: TGTGCCAGCAGCTTTGGGACAGGGAGGGGTGGCTACACCTTC.

This chain uses TRBV25-1 with TRBJ2-1; D is ambiguous. Looked up from germline, CDR1 is MGHDK and CDR2 is SYGVNS. CDR3 length: 16 residues. V dropped 1 base and J dropped 1 base, with 11 bases sitting between them. The CDR3, as DNA: TGTGCCAGCAGTGAATTGGTAGTGCGTTCCTACAATGAGCAGTTCTTC. It yields the protein CASSELVVRSYNEQFF.

CDR3 sequence reads: CASSPYYEQYF. In DNA, the CDR3 is TGTGCCAGCAGCCCCTACTACGAGCAGTACTTC. This rearrangement joins TRBV21-1 to TRBJ2-7; TRBD2 reflects the table's D call only, with no check against the DNA. TRBV21-1 is annotated as a pseudogene. This CDR3 contains 11 residues.

J is TRBJ1-2 and V is TRBV20-1; tentatively, D is TRBD1 (5 bases). V lost 2 bases and J 6 bases, leaving 7 bases between the germline ends. Germline V gives CDR1 DFQATT, CDR2 SNEGSKA (reference sequence). The CDR3 has 11 residues. CDR3 amino acids: CSARQGDGYTF. In DNA form, the CDR3 reads TGCAGTGCTAGACAGGGAGATGGCTACACCTTC.

A remark on this clone: At one boundary the junction diverges from the germline segment, which might be a read error. The chain carries TRBV5-1 and TRBJ2-7, with D unresolved. The CDR3 covers 12 residues. Germline lookup yields CDR1 SGHRS and CDR2 YFSETQ. Here the CDR3 reads CASSFASSEQYF. CDR3 nucleotide sequence: TGCGCCAGCAGCTTTGCGTCCTCCGAGCAGTACTTC.